This T cell receptor beta chain derives from a study of blood T cell repertoires in COVID-19. Across the whole study: The United States, Italy and Spain were the sources of the acute and convalescent COVID-19 samples. Sample material is recorded as cDNA or gDNA derived from T cells, B-cell-depleted T cells, or PBMCs.

Source study methods: The authors estimated nucleated cell counts from reference gene primer amplification. Here immunoSEQ multiplex PCR was the method, and the copy in TCRdb shows in-frame clones only, minus some. Clonal size and the V and J genes are those of that table, whereas D and trimming came from the DNA. Of 75,000 to 90,000 clones listed, about 80% are singletons. This clone was counted a few times. The CDR3 consists of 16 residues. CDR1 MNHEY and CDR2 SMNVEV come from the germline V gene (reference sequence). V lost 6 bases to trimming and J lost 8 bases; unmatched junction nucleotides: 13.

Sequenced input: peripheral blood. The sequence derives from a woman aged 40-49 years with active or convalescent COVID-19. The rearrangement uses TRBV27 and TRBJ1-6, with TRBD1 matching over 7 bases. The CDR3 sequence: CASSVGTVSRDSPLHF. The DNA for the CDR3 is TGTGCCAGCAGCGTTGGGACAGTTTCTAGGGATTCACCCCTCCACTTT.